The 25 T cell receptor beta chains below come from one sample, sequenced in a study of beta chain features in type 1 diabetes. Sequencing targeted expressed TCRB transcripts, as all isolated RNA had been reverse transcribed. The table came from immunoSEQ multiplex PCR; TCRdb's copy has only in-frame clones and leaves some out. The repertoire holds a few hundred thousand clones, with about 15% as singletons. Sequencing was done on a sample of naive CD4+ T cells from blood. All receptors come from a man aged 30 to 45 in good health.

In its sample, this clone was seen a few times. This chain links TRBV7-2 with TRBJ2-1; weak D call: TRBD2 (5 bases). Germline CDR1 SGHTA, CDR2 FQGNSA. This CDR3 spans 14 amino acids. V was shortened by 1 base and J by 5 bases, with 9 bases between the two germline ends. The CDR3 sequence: CASSLGLGNNEQFF. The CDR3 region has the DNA TGTGCCAGCAGCTTAGGCCTCGGGAACAATGAGCAGTTCTTC.

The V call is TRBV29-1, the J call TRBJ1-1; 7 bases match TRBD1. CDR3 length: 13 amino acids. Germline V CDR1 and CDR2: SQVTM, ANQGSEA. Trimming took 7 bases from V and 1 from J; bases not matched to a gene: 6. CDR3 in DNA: TGCAGCGGTGCTAACAGGGGGAACACTGAAGCTTTCTTT. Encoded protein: CSGANRGNTEAFF.

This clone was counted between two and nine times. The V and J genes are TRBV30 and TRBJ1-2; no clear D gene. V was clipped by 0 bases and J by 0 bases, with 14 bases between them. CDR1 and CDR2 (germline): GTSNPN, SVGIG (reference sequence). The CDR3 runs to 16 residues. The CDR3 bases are TGTGCCTGGAGTGTACGATTCGGATCGACTAACTATGGCTACACCTTC. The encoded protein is CAWSVRFGSTNYGYTF.

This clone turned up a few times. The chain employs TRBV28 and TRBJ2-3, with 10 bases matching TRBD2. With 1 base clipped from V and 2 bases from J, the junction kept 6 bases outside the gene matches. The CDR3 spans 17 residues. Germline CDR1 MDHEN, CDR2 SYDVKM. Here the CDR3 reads CASSLSGLAQDTDTQYF. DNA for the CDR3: TGTGCCAGCAGTTTATCGGGACTAGCGCAGGACACAGATACGCAGTATTTT. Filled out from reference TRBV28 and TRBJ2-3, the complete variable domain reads DVKVTQSSRYLVKRTGEKVFLECVQDMDHENMFWYRQDPGLGLRLIYFSYDVKMKEKGDIPEGYSVSREKKERFSLILESASTNQTSMYLCASSLSGLAQDTDTQYFGPGTRLTVL.

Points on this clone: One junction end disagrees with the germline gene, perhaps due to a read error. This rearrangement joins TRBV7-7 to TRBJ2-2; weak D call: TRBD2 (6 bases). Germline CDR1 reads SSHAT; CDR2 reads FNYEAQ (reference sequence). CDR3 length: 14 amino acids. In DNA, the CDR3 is TGTGCTAGCAGCCATAACCGGGAGCCCGGGGAGCTGTTTTTT. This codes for CASSHNREPGELFF.

This CDR3 is CASSLTAGDTEAFF. As DNA, the CDR3 is TGTGCCAGCAGCTTAACCGCAGGGGACACTGAAGCTTTCTTT. The chain uses TRBV11-1 and TRBJ1-1; maybe TRBD1 (6 bases). The CDR3 spans 14 residues. The ends were cut back, 2 bases at V and 3 bases at J, with 10 bases in the middle. Per germline, CDR1 SGHAT and CDR2 FQDESV (reference sequence). The entire variable domain, with the rest obtained from reference TRBV11-1 and TRBJ1-1, is as follows: EAEVAQSPRYKITEKSQAVAFWCDPISGHATLYWYRQILGQGPELLVQFQDESVVDDSQLPKDRFSAERLKGVDSTLKIQPAELGDSAMYLCASSLTAGDTEAFFGQGTRLTVV.

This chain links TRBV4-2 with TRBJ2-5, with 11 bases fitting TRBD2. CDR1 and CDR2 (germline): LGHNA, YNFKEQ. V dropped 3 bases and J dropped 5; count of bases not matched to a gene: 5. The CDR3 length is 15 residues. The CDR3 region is CASSQTSGIVETQYF. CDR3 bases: TGTGCCAGCAGCCAGACTAGCGGGATTGTGGAGACCCAGTACTTC.

The chain's CDR3 is CASTSLGGGTYEQYF. DNA of the CDR3: TGCGCCAGCACCTCGCTAGGCGGGGGGACCTACGAGCAGTACTTC. This sequence joins TRBV5-1 and TRBJ2-7; 8 bases fit TRBD2. Per germline, CDR1 SGHRS and CDR2 YFSETQ. The CDR3 runs 15 residues. With V trimmed by 6 bases and J by 2 bases, 10 bases remained unmatched.

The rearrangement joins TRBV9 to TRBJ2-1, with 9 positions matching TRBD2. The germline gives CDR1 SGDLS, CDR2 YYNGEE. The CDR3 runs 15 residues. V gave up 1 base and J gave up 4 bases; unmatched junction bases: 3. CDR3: CASSVNSGGYNEQFF. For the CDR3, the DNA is TGTGCCAGCAGCGTAAATAGCGGGGGTTACAATGAGCAGTTCTTC. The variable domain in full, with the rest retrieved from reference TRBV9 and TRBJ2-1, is DSGVTQTPKHLITATGQRVTLRCSPRSGDLSVYWYQQSLDQGLQFLIQYYNGEERAKGNILERFSAQQFPDLHSELNLSSLELGDSALYFCASSVNSGGYNEQFFGPGTRLTVL.

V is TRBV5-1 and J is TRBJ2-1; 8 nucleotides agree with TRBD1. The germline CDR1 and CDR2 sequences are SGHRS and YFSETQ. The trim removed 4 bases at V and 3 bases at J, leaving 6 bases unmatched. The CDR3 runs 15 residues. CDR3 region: CASSLPGQGYNEQFF. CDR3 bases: TGCGCCAGCAGCCTCCCCGGACAGGGCTACAATGAGCAGTTCTTC.

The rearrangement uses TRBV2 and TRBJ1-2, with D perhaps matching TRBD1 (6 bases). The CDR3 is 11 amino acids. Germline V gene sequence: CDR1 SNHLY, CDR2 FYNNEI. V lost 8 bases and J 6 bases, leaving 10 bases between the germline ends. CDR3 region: CASWGADGYTF. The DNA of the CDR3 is TGTGCCAGCTGGGGGGCTGATGGCTACACCTTC.

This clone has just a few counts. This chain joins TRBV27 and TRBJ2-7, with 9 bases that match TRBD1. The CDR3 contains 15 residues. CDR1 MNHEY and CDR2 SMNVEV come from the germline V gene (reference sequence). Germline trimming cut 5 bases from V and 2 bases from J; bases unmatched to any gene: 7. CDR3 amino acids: CASSRPGQGPYEQYF. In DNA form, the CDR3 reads TGTGCCAGCAGTCGTCCGGGACAGGGCCCCTACGAGCAGTACTTC.

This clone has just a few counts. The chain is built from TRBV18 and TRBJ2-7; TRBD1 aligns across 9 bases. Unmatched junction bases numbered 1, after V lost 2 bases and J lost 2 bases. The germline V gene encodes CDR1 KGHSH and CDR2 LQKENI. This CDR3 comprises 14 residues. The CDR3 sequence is CASSPGTGPYEQYF. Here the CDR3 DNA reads TGTGCCAGCTCACCAGGGACAGGGCCCTACGAGCAGTACTTC.

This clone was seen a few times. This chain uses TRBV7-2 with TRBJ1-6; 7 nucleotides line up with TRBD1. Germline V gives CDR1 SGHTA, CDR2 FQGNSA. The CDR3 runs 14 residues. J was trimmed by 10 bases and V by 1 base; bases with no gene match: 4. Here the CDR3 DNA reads TGTGCCAGCAGCTTAGGACAGGGATCCTCACCCCTCCACTTT. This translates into CASSLGQGSSPLHF.

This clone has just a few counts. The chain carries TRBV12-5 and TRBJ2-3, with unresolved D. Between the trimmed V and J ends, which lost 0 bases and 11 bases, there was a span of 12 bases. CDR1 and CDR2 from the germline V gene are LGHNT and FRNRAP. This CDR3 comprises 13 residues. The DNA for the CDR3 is TGTGCTAGTGGTTTGGTACTTGCCCTAGAGCAGTATTTT. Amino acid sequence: CASGLVLALEQYF.

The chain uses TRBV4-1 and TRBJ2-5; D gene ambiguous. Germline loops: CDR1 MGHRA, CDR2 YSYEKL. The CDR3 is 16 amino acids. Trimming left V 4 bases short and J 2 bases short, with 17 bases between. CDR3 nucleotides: TGCGCCAGCAGCCCTGGCCCTTTCACGACACAAGAGACCCAGTACTTC. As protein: CASSPGPFTTQETQYF.

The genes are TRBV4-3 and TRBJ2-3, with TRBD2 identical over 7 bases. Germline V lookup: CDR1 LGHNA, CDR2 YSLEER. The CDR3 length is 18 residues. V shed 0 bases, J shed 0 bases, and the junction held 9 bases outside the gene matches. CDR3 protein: CASSQDQGSGSSTDTQYF. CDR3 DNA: TGCGCCAGCAGCCAAGATCAGGGTAGCGGGTCTAGCACAGATACGCAGTATTTT.

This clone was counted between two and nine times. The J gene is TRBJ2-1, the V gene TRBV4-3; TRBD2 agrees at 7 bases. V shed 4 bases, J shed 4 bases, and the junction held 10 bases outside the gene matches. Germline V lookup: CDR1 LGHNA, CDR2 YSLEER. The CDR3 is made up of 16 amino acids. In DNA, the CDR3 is TGCGCCAGCAGCCGAACGAGGGACTACGGGTACAATGAGCAGTTCTTC. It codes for CASSRTRDYGYNEQFF.

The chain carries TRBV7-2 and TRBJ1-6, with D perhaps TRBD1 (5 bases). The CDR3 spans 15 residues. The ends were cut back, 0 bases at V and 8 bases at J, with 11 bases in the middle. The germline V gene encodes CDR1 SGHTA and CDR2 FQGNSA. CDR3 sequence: CASSLAGGVDSPLHF. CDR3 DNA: TGTGCCAGCAGCTTAGCGGGAGGGGTAGATTCACCCCTCCACTTT. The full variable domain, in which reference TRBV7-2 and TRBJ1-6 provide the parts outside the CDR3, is GAGVSQSPSNKVTEKGKDVELRCDPISGHTALYWYRQSLGQGLEFLIYFQGNSAPDKSGLPSDRFSAERTGGSVSTLTIQRTQQEDSAVYLCASSLAGGVDSPLHFGNGTRLTVT.

The CDR3 reads CASSARTSGISTDTQYF. Here the CDR3 DNA reads TGTGCCAGCAGCGCCAGGACTAGCGGGATTAGCACAGATACGCAGTATTTT. The V gene is TRBV7-2, the J gene TRBJ2-3; 12 bases map to TRBD2. CDR1 is SGHTA and CDR2 is FQGNSA in the germline V gene. V shed 5 bases and J 0 bases; nucleotides not matched to a gene: 6. The CDR3 is 17 amino acids.

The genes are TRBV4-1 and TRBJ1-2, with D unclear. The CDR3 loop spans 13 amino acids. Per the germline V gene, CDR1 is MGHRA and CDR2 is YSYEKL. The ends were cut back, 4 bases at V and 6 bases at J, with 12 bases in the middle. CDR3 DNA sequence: TGCGCCAGCAGCCTTGTATCCTTAAATGGCTACACCTTC. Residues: CASSLVSLNGYTF.

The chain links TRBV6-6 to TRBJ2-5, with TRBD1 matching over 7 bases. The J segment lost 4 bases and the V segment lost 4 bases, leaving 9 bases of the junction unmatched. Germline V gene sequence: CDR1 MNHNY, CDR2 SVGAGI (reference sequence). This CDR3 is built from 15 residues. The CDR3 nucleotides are TGTGCCAGCAGTTCCGGGACAGCCTGGAGAGAGACCCAGTACTTC. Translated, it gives CASSSGTAWRETQYF.

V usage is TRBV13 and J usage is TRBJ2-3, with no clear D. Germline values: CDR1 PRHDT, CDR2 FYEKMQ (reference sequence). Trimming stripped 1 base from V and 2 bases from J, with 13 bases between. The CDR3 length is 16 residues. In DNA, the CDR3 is TGTGCCAGCAGCTTAGTTGGACCCGCTACCACAGATACGCAGTATTTT. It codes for CASSLVGPATTDTQYF.

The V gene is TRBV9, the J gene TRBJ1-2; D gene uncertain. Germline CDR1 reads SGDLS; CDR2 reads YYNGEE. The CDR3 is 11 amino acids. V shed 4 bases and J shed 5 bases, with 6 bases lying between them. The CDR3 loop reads CASSSRYGYTF. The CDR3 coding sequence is TGTGCCAGCAGCTCTCGGTATGGCTACACCTTC.

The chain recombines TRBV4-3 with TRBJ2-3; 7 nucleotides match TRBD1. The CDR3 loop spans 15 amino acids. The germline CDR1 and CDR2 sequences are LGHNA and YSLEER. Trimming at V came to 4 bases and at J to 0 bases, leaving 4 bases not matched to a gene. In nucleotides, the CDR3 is TGCGCCAGCAGCCGAGACAGGGCTAGCACAGATACGCAGTATTTT. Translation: CASSRDRASTDTQYF.